This T cell receptor (beta chain) was retrieved from a study of PD-L1 blockade in urothelial cancer. On the study more broadly: About 90% of the roughly 29 patients were men with bladder-origin urothelial cancer. When blood samples were assessed, the median T cell count was some 150,000.

Into every PCR, synthetic TCR analog templates were spiked. The data were produced by immunoSEQ multiplex PCR, yet TCRdb's version contains in-frame clones alone and is incomplete. The sample lists more than 65,000 clones, around 90% occurring once. The germline V and J ends were trimmed by 6 bases and 5 bases, with 10 bases remaining between them. This CDR3 comprises 13 residues. Germline V gene lookup returns CDR1 WNHNN and CDR2 SYGVQD (reference sequence). The receptor was derived from a woman in her 70s with urothelial cancer. The material was PBMCs, obtained around atezolizumab (anti-PD-L1) treatment. The gene calls are TRBV10-1 and TRBJ2-2; tentatively, D is TRBD2 (7 bases). The CDR3 here is CASRRGGTGELFF. The CDR3, as DNA: TGCGCCAGCAGGAGGGGGGGAACCGGGGAGCTGTTTTTT.